This TCR beta chain was observed in a study of long-term antiretroviral therapy in people with HIV. Study context: Collection of the earliest samples took place about a decade ahead of the 2015 immediate-ART recommendation.

Study findings and constraints: Among HIV repertoires, CDR3 length ranges were narrower than those of controls. Pre-ART clonal expansion yielded clones that dominated the repertoire at all time points. Absence of data on ART adherence, viral resistance or therapy changes was noted.

At survey level, the immunoSEQ assay was run in its v3.0 version. The repertoire was sequenced with immunoSEQ multiplex PCR; TCRdb's copy has only in-frame clones and lacks some. The table lists about 48,000 clones, around 80% of them singletons. On this clone itself: The antigen remains undetermined.

V shed 8 bases, J shed 8 bases, and the junction held 5 bases outside the gene matches. The CDR3 consists of 14 residues. The germline V gene encodes CDR1 MNHEY and CDR2 SMNVEV (reference sequence). The source material was unsorted PBMCs, sampled 0.8 years after starting antiretroviral therapy. The source is a woman under 30 with HIV. The chain links TRBV27 to TRBJ2-3, with TRBD2 identical over 15 bases. As DNA, the CDR3 is TGTGCCAGCGGACTAGCGGGAGGGGGTGCTACGCAGTATTTT. This encodes CASGLAGGGATQYF.